Below, 10 T cell receptor beta chains from the same sample are listed, as sequenced in a study of CD8 T cells in ankylosing spondylitis. General study results and limits: Apparently characteristic of ankylosing spondylitis blood was a TCR beta motif (roughly eight highly homologous variants).

These receptors' targets are unknown. From the 5' RACE reads, TCRdb called clonotypes with MiXCR, one entry per CDR3 protein. In the table there are around 770,000 distinct CDR3 sequences, under 20% of which are singletons. Sequencing was performed on blood, either unsorted or a sorted T cell fraction (not recorded which). The source of these receptors is a male donor with ankylosing spondylitis.

The chain is built from TRBV29-1 and TRBJ2-1; D gene uncertain. The ends were cut back, 4 bases at V and 3 bases at J, with 4 bases in the middle. Germline V gene data show CDR1 as SQVTM and CDR2 as ANQGSEA. The CDR3 runs to 11 residues. The CDR3 spells CSVVFYNEQFF. CDR3 in DNA: TGCAGCGTTGTTTTCTACAATGAGCAGTTCTTC.

Only a few counts were recorded for this clonotype. This chain connects TRBV4-1 to TRBJ2-6, with 8 bases matching TRBD1. The trim removed 0 bases at V and 1 base at J, leaving 8 bases unmatched. Germline CDR1 MGHRA, CDR2 YSYEKL. The CDR3 has 19 amino acids. CDR3 amino acids: CASSQDRDRWFSGANVLTF. CDR3 nucleotides: TGCGCCAGCAGCCAAGACCGGGACAGGTGGTTTTCTGGGGCCAACGTCCTGACTTTC.

This clonotype was counted between two and nine times. The chain links TRBV13 to TRBJ2-1, with TRBD2 matching over 11 bases. J was trimmed by 0 bases and V by 7 bases; bases with no gene match: 17. The CDR3 is made up of 20 amino acids. From germline, CDR1 is PRHDT and CDR2 FYEKMQ (reference sequence). The CDR3, as DNA: TGTGCCAGCACCCTAGAGGGGGGCCTAGCGGGGGGCAGCTCCTACAATGAGCAGTTCTTC. This encodes CASTLEGGLAGGSSYNEQFF.

The chain couples TRBV29-1 to TRBJ2-5; TRBD2 matches at 14 bases. The CDR3 has 15 amino acids. Germline V CDR1 and CDR2: SQVTM, ANQGSEA. After removal of 2 bases from V and 4 bases from J, the junction contained 3 bases not matched to a gene. In DNA, the CDR3 is TGCAGCGTTGAAACCGGACTAGCGGGGGGAGAGACCCAGTACTTC. It yields the protein CSVETGLAGGETQYF.

This clonotype came up a few times. The V gene is TRBV12-3 or TRBV12-4, the J gene TRBJ2-2; unclear D gene. The CDR3 has 15 amino acids. V was shortened by 7 bases and J by 1 base, with 13 bases between the two germline ends. The CDR3 sequence is CASTPAAGNTGELFF. The CDR3 coding sequence is TGTGCCAGCACCCCAGCCGCAGGGAACACCGGGGAGCTGTTTTTT.

This rearrangement joins TRBV20-1 to TRBJ2-1; D may correspond to TRBD1 or TRBD2 (5 bases each). The CDR3 covers 13 residues. V was cut by 4 bases and J by 3 bases, with 10 bases left in between. The V gene's germline CDR1 is DFQATT and CDR2 SNEGSKA (reference sequence). CDR3 nucleotides: TGCAGTGCTACCGGGACGGACTACAATGAGCAGTTCTTC. As protein: CSATGTDYNEQFF.

As DNA, the CDR3 is TGTGCCTGGAGCCGAGGGACAGTCTCGTCTGGAAACACCATATATTTT. Residues: CAWSRGTVSSGNTIYF. This rearrangement joins TRBV30 to TRBJ1-3; 7 bases align to TRBD1. CDR3 size: 16 residues. Germline CDR1 and CDR2: GTSNPN and SVGIG (reference sequence). The V gene end was trimmed by 3 bases and the J gene end by 1 base; junction bases not matched to a gene: 9. Full variable domain (outside the CDR3, taken from reference TRBV30 and TRBJ1-3): SQTIHQWPATLVQPVGSPLSLECTVEGTSNPNLYWYRQAAGRGLQLLFYSVGIGQISSEVPQNLSASRPQDRQFILSSKKLLLSDSGFYLCAWSRGTVSSGNTIYFGEGSWLTVV.

The V gene is TRBV4-1, the J gene TRBJ2-1, with unresolved D. CDR3 length: 16 amino acids. CDR1 is MGHRA, CDR2 YSYEKL, per germline. V was trimmed by 0 bases and J by 6 bases, leaving 15 bases between them. CDR3 sequence reads: CASSQDPGRAPNEQFF. CDR3 DNA: TGCGCCAGCAGCCAAGATCCAGGCCGCGCCCCCAATGAGCAGTTCTTC.

This clonotype was counted a few times. The rearrangement joins TRBV7-9 to TRBJ2-1; 9 bases align to TRBD2. Looked up from germline, CDR1 is SEHNR and CDR2 is FQNEAQ (reference sequence). Trimming at V came to 1 base and at J to 8 bases, leaving 9 bases not matched to a gene. This CDR3 has 16 amino acids. The CDR3 coding sequence is TGTGCCAGCAGCTTAGGTACGGCGGGGGGGCCCTATGAGCAGTTCTTC. Residues: CASSLGTAGGPYEQFF.

The chain employs TRBV9 and TRBJ1-1, with a possible D match to TRBD1 (6 bases). The CDR3 runs to 14 residues. CDR1 SGDLS and CDR2 YYNGEE come from the germline V gene. The germline V and J ends were trimmed by 3 bases and 1 base, with 10 bases remaining between them. CDR3 nucleotides: TGTGCCAGCAGCGCCGGGACACCGAACACTGAAGCTTTCTTT. This encodes CASSAGTPNTEAFF.